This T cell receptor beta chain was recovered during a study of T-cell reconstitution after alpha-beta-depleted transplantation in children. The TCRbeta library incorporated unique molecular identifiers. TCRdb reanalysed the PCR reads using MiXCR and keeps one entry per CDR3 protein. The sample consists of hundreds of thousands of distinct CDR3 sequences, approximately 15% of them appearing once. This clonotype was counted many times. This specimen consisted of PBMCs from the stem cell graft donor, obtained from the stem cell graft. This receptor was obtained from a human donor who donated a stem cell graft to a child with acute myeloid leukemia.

CDR3 in amino acids: CSARDLAGRTDTQYF. The CDR3 DNA is TGCAGTGCTAGAGATCTAGCGGGGCGCACAGATACGCAGTATTTT. The chain is built from TRBV20-1 and TRBJ2-3, with 9 bases lining up with TRBD2. CDR3 length: 15 amino acids. Germline-derived CDR1 and CDR2 are DFQATT and SNEGSKA (reference sequence). The ends lost 0 bases at V and 1 base at J; junction bases unmatched: 2.